This entry lists 17 T cell receptor beta chains sequenced from one sample in a study of T cells in Graves' hyperthyroidism and ophthalmopathy. TCR beta CDR3 regions were amplified from RNA transcripts. The HTBI primer set drove a first-round RT-PCR of the TCR CDR3. MiXCR, run by TCRdb on the multiplex PCR reads, gives a single entry per CDR3 protein. The table has about 660,000 distinct CDR3 sequences, just under 45% seen once. Sequenced sample: peripheral blood or thyroid tissue (not recorded which). These receptors were obtained from an adult man with Graves' disease, either hyperthyroidism or ophthalmopathy (not recorded which).

The chain couples TRBV15 to TRBJ2-5; 8 bases align to TRBD2. The germline V gene encodes CDR1 LNHNV and CDR2 YYDKDF (reference sequence). J was trimmed by 5 bases and V by 3 bases; bases with no gene match: 8. This CDR3 is 15 amino acids long. The CDR3 reads CATSSLEREKETQYF. CDR3 sequence (DNA): TGTGCCACCAGCAGCTTAGAGCGGGAGAAGGAGACCCAGTACTTC.

The chain recombines TRBV5-1 with TRBJ1-4; 9 bases line up with TRBD1. The V gene end was trimmed by 2 bases and the J gene end by 4 bases; junction bases not matched to a gene: 3. The CDR3 consists of 15 residues. CDR1 and CDR2 (germline): SGHRS, YFSETQ. CDR3 bases: TGCGCCAGCAGCTTCCGGGACAGGGATAATGAAAAACTGTTTTTT. Translating it yields CASSFRDRDNEKLFF. Looking up the rest from reference TRBV5-1 and TRBJ1-4 gives the full variable domain: KAGVTQTPRYLIKTRGQQVTLSCSPISGHRSVSWYQQTPGQGLQFLFEYFSETQRNKGNFPGRFSGRQFSNSRSEMNVSTLELGDSALYLCASSFRDRDNEKLFFGSGTQLSVL.

The chain joins TRBV7-2 to TRBJ1-2, with D possibly being TRBD1 (5 bases). Germline CDR1 SGHTA, CDR2 FQGNSA. CDR3 size: 16 residues. Trimming took 4 bases from V and 4 from J, leaving 19 bases between them. This CDR3 is CASSSNLGDLGYGYTF. DNA of the CDR3: TGTGCCAGCAGCTCCAACTTGGGGGATCTCGGCTATGGCTACACCTTC.

This clonotype was seen repeatedly, ten times or more. The chain joins TRBV19 to TRBJ1-2; 9 positions agree with TRBD1. This CDR3 has 13 residues. Germline values: CDR1 LNHDA, CDR2 SQIVND (reference sequence). The V and J ends lost 6 bases and 5 bases, in that order; junction bases with no gene match: 4. The CDR3 sequence is CASSTGGRYGYTF. CDR3 DNA sequence: TGTGCCAGTAGCACAGGGGGCCGGTATGGCTACACCTTC.

The gene calls are TRBV24-1 and TRBJ1-5; D is perhaps TRBD1 (5 bases). Deletions cut 3 bases from V and 7 bases from J, with 18 bases between. The CDR3 loop spans 16 amino acids. Germline lookup yields CDR1 KGHDR and CDR2 SFDVKD. CDR3 sequence: CATSDAPGTPGQPQHF. In DNA, the CDR3 is TGTGCCACCAGTGATGCCCCCGGGACCCCTGGGCAGCCCCAGCATTTT.

V is TRBV29-1 and J is TRBJ1-1; the match to TRBD1 covers 7 bases. V lost 5 bases and J lost 10; bases outside the gene matches: 10. Germline-derived CDR1 and CDR2 are SQVTM and ANQGSEA. The CDR3 runs 12 residues. Here the CDR3 DNA reads TGCAGCGTTTCCACAGGGGCTGTAGGAGCTTTCTTT. Translating gives CSVSTGAVGAFF. Filled out from reference TRBV29-1 and TRBJ1-1, the complete variable domain reads SAVISQKPSRDICQRGTSLTIQCQVDSQVTMMFWYRQQPGQSLTLIATANQGSEATYESGFVIDKFPISRPNLTFSTLTVSNMSPEDSSIYLCSVSTGAVGAFFGQGTRLTVV.

V gene TRBV5-4 combines with J gene TRBJ1-1, with a possible D match to TRBD1 (6 bases). Per germline, CDR1 SGHNT and CDR2 YYREEE (reference sequence). The CDR3 is 14 residues long. V was cut by 7 bases and J by 5 bases, with 18 bases left in between. CDR3 DNA: TGTGCCAGCTACGGGGGGGGCGTGAGAACTGAAGCTTTCTTT. This sequence encodes CASYGGGVRTEAFF.

This clonotype came up a few times. The rearrangement links TRBV20-1 to TRBJ1-1; 10 nucleotides align to TRBD1. The CDR3 spans 13 residues. CDR1 is DFQATT, CDR2 SNEGSKA, per germline (reference sequence). The ends lost 5 bases at V and 3 bases at J; junction bases unmatched: 3. The CDR3 is CSALTGGYTEAFF. Here the CDR3 DNA reads TGCAGTGCTTTGACAGGGGGCTACACTGAAGCTTTCTTT.

This clonotype was observed many times. The V gene is TRBV2, the J gene TRBJ2-7, with TRBD2 matching over 13 bases. J was trimmed by 6 bases and V by 3 bases; bases with no gene match: 5. This CDR3 is built from 15 residues. Germline V CDR1 and CDR2: SNHLY, FYNNEI. The CDR3 protein is CASSDVGLAGVEQYF. CDR3 bases: TGTGCCAGCAGTGACGTAGGACTAGCGGGGGTCGAGCAGTACTTC. The whole variable domain, remainder taken from reference TRBV2 and TRBJ2-7, is EPEVTQTPSHQVTQMGQEVILRCVPISNHLYFYWYRQILGQKVEFLVSFYNNEISEKSEIFDDQFSVERPDGSNFTLKIRSTKLEDSAMYFCASSDVGLAGVEQYFGPGTRLTVT.

This clonotype was found once. At one end the junction does not follow the germline gene, possibly because of a read error. The rearrangement links TRBV10-3 to TRBJ1-4; unclear D gene. Germline CDR1 is ENHRY and CDR2 is SYGVKD. This CDR3 has 10 residues. CDR3 nucleotide sequence: TGTGCCATCAGGGTTGAAAAACTGTCTTTT. Its translation is CAIRVEKLSF.

The gene calls are TRBV6-1 and TRBJ1-6; 7 nucleotides match TRBD1. The V segment lost 3 bases and the J segment 6 bases; nucleotides outside the gene matches: 5. The V gene's germline CDR1 is MNHNS and CDR2 SASEGT. CDR3 length equals 15 residues. This CDR3 reads CASSDHWDSNSPLHF. DNA of the CDR3: TGTGCCAGCAGTGATCACTGGGACAGTAATTCACCCCTCCACTTT.

The rearrangement uses TRBV7-1 and TRBJ1-3; D gene unclear. TRBV7-1 is an ORF, and what it does is uncertain. The CDR3 spans 15 residues. Trimming stripped 6 bases from V and 0 bases from J, with 12 bases between. Written as DNA, the CDR3 is TGTGCCAGCAGTACGTCCCGGAGCTCTGGAAACACCATATATTTT. This sequence encodes CASSTSRSSGNTIYF.

In its sample, this clonotype was seen many times. V and J are TRBV19 and TRBJ1-2, with unresolved D. The germline V gene has CDR1 LNHDA and CDR2 SQIVND (reference sequence). The CDR3 runs 11 residues. V lost 7 bases and J lost 7, with 10 bases in between. CDR3 amino acids: CASIHDLGYTF. CDR3 DNA sequence: TGTGCCAGTATCCACGATCTTGGCTACACCTTC.

This chain joins TRBV15 and TRBJ1-1; possible D gene TRBD1, 5 bases. Trimming shortened V by 3 bases and J by 1 base, and 9 bases separated the two germline ends. This CDR3 comprises 14 residues. Germline CDR1 LNHNV, CDR2 YYDKDF (reference sequence). The CDR3 reads CATSSYQGNTEAFF. The CDR3, as DNA: TGTGCCACCAGCAGTTATCAGGGGAACACTGAAGCTTTCTTT. The variable domain in full, with the rest retrieved from reference TRBV15 and TRBJ1-1, is DAMVIQNPRYQVTQFGKPVTLSCSQTLNHNVMYWYQQKSSQAPKLLFHYYDKDFNNEADTPDNFQSRRPNTSFCFLDIRSPGLGDTAMYLCATSSYQGNTEAFFGQGTRLTVV.

The J gene is TRBJ2-7, the V gene TRBV5-6; 15 bases agree with TRBD2. Germline CDR1 reads SGHDT; CDR2 reads YYEEEE. Losses at the gene ends were 6 bases for V and 4 bases for J; bases not matched to a gene: 5. This CDR3 spans 15 amino acids. CDR3 protein: CASKGLAGGFYEQYF. The CDR3, as DNA: TGTGCCAGCAAGGGACTAGCGGGAGGATTTTACGAGCAGTACTTC.

This clonotype has a handful of counts. The chain is built from TRBV7-9 and TRBJ2-7, with D perhaps TRBD1 (5 bases). Germline V gives CDR1 SEHNR, CDR2 FQNEAQ (reference sequence). The CDR3 sequence is 13 residues long. V was pared by 3 bases and J by 5 bases, with 11 bases between. DNA for the CDR3: TGTGCCAGCAGCTTTCTGGGGCGTAACGAGCAGTACTTC. Encoded protein: CASSFLGRNEQYF.

This clonotype was recorded many times. The rearrangement joins TRBV20-1 to TRBJ1-6; D is unclear. Germline CDR1 reads DFQATT; CDR2 reads SNEGSKA (reference sequence). The CDR3 length is 13 residues. The germline V and J ends were trimmed by 2 bases and 6 bases, with 8 bases remaining between them. CDR3 bases: TGCAGTGCTAGAAGTGGACTTAATTCACCCCTCCACTTT. Amino acids: CSARSGLNSPLHF.